This T cell receptor (beta chain) was obtained from a study of control samples from healthy donors and cancer patients. This clone was seen only once. Only in-frame clones appear in the TCRdb table, and some are missing; sequencing was by immunoSEQ multiplex PCR. The table lists about 22,000 clones, roughly four fifths of them singletons. The CDR3 length is 14 residues. The germline gives CDR1 SNHLY, CDR2 FYNNEI. V was clipped by 6 bases and J by 1 base, with 12 bases between them. This TCR derives from a man in his fifties or sixties with head and neck cancer. The chain joins TRBV2 to TRBJ2-5, with D possibly TRBD2 on 6 matching bases. Sequenced: PBMCs. The CDR3 DNA follows: TGTGCCAGCAGCGAGCCGGGGGTCCAAGAGACCCAGTACTTC. It specifies CASSEPGVQETQYF.